This T cell receptor (beta chain) was observed in a study of T cell responses to AZD1222 COVID-19 vaccine. This clone was seen once. Measured with immunoSEQ multiplex PCR; TCRdb has only the in-frame clones, and not every one. The table has 150,000 to 200,000 clones, 88% seen once. The material sequenced was peripheral blood, taken 28 days after the second AZD1222 dose. This clonotype originated in an adult who received the AZD1222 COVID-19 vaccine.

CDR3 sequence reads: CASSRVQGSYEQYF. CDR3 nucleotide sequence: TGCGCCAGCAGCCGAGTACAGGGGTCCTACGAGCAGTACTTC. This rearrangement joins TRBV4-3 to TRBJ2-7; 7 nucleotides match TRBD1. This CDR3 is built from 14 residues. Trimming took 4 bases from V and 1 from J; bases not matched to a gene: 4. Looked up from germline, CDR1 is LGHNA and CDR2 is YSLEER.